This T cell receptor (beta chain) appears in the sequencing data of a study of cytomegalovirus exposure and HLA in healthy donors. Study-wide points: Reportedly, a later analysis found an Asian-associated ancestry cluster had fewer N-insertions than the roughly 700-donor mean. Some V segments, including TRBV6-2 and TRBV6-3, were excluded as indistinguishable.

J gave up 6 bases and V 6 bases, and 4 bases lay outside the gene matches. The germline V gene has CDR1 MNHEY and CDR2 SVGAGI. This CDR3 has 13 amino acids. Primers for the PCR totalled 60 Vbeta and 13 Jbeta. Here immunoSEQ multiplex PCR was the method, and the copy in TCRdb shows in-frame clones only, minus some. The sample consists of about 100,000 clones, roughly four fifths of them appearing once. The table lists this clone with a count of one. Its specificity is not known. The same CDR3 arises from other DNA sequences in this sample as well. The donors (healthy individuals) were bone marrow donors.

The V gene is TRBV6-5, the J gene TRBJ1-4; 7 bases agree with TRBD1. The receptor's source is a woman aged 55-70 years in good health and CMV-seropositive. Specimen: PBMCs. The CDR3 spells CASSRQGDEKLFF. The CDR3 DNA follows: TGTGCCAGCAGCAGACAGGGAGATGAAAAACTGTTTTTT.